The 5 T cell receptor beta chains below all came from one sample that was sequenced in a study of blood T cells in healthy people across ages. The use of a sample-barcoded 5' primer and a J-beta primer mix characterized a second PCR of roughly 6 to 11 cycles. In TCRdb, the 5' RACE reads were re-called with MiXCR into one record per CDR3 protein. The repertoire holds over 300,000 distinct CDR3 sequences, with roughly half as singletons. Sequencing input: blood. These receptors were obtained from a man aged 55 to 69 in good health.

The V gene is TRBV28, the J gene TRBJ2-4; D possibly matches TRBD1 or TRBD2 (5 bases each). Germline-derived CDR1 and CDR2 are MDHEN and SYDVKM. This CDR3 has 16 residues. V was cut by 5 bases and J by 0 bases, with 14 bases left in between. CDR3 amino acids: CASSTPLGGAKNIQYF. The DNA for the CDR3 is TGTGCCAGCAGTACACCGCTTGGGGGAGCCAAAAACATTCAGTACTTC.

The CDR3 spells CSAWALGGRTDTQYF. The CDR3 region has the DNA TGCAGTGCTTGGGCCTTGGGGGGGCGCACAGATACGCAGTATTTT. The gene calls are TRBV20-1 and TRBJ2-3; D perhaps matches TRBD2 (7 bases). Trimming took off 5 bases at V and 1 base at J, with 16 bases between the two ends. From germline, CDR1 is DFQATT and CDR2 SNEGSKA (reference sequence). The CDR3 loop spans 15 amino acids.

V gene TRBV2 combines with J gene TRBJ1-1; a possible D gene is TRBD1 (5 bases). V was pared by 4 bases and J by 4 bases, with 13 bases between. CDR3 length: 14 amino acids. From germline, CDR1 is SNHLY and CDR2 FYNNEI. CDR3 residues: CASSVRDSITEAFF. In nucleotides, the CDR3 is TGTGCCAGCAGTGTCCGCGACAGCATCACTGAAGCTTTCTTT.

The chain carries TRBV12-3 or TRBV12-4 and TRBJ2-7; TRBD2 is a possible D gene (6 bases). The CDR3 contains 14 residues. Trimming took off 6 bases at V and 7 bases at J, with 19 bases between the two ends. In nucleotides, the CDR3 is TGTGCCAGCAGGGAGGGTAGGTCCTACAATGAGCAGTACTTC. Protein sequence: CASREGRSYNEQYF.

This clonotype was counted only a few times. The V call is TRBV21-1, the J call TRBJ2-1; the table's TRBD1 call for D was not verified on the DNA. TRBV21-1 is an annotated pseudogene. CDR3 length equals 17 residues. This chain's CDR3 is CASSKSFRDRVYNEQFF. As DNA, the CDR3 is TGTGCCAGCAGCAAAAGCTTCCGGGACAGGGTATACAATGAGCAGTTCTTC.